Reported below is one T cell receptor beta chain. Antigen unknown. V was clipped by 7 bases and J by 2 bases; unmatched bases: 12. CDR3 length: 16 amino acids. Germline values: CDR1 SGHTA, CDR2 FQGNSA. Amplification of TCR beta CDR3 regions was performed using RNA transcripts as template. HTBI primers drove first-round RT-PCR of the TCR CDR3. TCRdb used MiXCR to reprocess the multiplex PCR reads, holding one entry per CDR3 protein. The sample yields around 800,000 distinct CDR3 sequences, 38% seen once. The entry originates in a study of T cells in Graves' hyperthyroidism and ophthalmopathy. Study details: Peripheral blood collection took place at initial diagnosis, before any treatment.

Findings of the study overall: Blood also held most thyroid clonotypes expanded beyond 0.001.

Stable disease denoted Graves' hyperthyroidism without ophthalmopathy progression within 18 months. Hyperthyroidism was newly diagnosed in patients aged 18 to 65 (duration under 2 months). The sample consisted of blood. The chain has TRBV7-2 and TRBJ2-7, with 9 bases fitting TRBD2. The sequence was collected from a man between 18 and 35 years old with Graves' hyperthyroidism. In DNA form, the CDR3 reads TGTGCCAGCATCTTTCTTGCGGGAGGGTTCGCCTACGAGCAGTACTTC. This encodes CASIFLAGGFAYEQYF.